What follows describes a single TCR beta chain. Its specificity is not known. This sample is part of a study of T cell responses to AZD1222 COVID-19 vaccine. General study results and limits: Females made up more of the donors, who were largely white British, and clonal diversity may have come out too low.

Using immunoSEQ multiplex PCR, the repertoire was profiled, and TCRdb retains in-frame clones only, with some absent. Among roughly 100,000 clones listed, roughly 91% were seen once. CDR3 size: 14 residues. Germline V gene lookup returns CDR1 SNHLY and CDR2 FYNNEI. The trim removed 4 bases at V and 10 bases at J, leaving 6 bases unmatched. The chain uses TRBV2 and TRBJ1-6; 8 bases fit TRBD1. Sequencing was performed on peripheral blood, taken on day 0 of AZD1222 vaccination. The sequence came from an adult in good health. CDR3 region: CASSVDRGRSPLHF. DNA of the CDR3: TGTGCCAGCAGTGTAGACAGGGGAAGATCACCCCTCCACTTT.